This T cell receptor beta chain appears in the sequencing data of a study of beta chain features in type 1 diabetes. General study results and limits: Sequencing the cDNA could make cells with high TCR expression show up more than they should.

Reverse transcription of all isolated RNA meant that expressed TCRB transcripts were sequenced. The protocol was immunoSEQ multiplex PCR, while the TCRdb copy is restricted to in-frame clones and leaves out a portion. The data show some 330,000 clones, with around 10% seen just once and about 0.015% held by the top ten. V dropped 3 bases and J dropped 0; count of bases not matched to a gene: 1. This CDR3 spans 15 amino acids. Per the germline V gene, CDR1 is SGHTA and CDR2 is FQGNSA. Details on this clone: Its antigen is unidentified.

V is TRBV7-2 and J is TRBJ2-2; 7 nucleotides align to TRBD1. The receptor was derived from a woman in her 30s in good health. The specimen sequenced was naive CD4+ T cells from blood. In nucleotides, the CDR3 is TGTGCCAGCAGCTTTCAGGGGGCGAACACCGGGGAGCTGTTTTTT. Its protein product is CASSFQGANTGELFF.